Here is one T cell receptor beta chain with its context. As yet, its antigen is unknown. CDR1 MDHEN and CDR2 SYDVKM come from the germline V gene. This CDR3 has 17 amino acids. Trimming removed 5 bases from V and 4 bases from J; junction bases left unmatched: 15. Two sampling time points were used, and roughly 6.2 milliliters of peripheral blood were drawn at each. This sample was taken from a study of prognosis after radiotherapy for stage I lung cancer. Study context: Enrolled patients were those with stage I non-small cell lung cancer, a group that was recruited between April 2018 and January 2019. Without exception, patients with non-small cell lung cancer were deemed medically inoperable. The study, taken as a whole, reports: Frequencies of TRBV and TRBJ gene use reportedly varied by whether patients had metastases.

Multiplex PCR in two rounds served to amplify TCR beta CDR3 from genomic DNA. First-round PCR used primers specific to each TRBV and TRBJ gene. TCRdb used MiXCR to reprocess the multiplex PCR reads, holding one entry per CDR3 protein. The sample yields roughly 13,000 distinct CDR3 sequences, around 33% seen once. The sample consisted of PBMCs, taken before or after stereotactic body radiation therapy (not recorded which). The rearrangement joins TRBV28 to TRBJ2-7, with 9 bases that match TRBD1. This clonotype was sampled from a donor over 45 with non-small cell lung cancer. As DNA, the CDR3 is TGTGCCAGCAGTGAGAGCCCCGGGACAGGGTTCTCATACGAGCAGTACTTC. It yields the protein CASSESPGTGFSYEQYF. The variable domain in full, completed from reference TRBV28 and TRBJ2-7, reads DVKVTQSSRYLVKRTGEKVFLECVQDMDHENMFWYRQDPGLGLRLIYFSYDVKMKEKGDIPEGYSVSREKKERFSLILESASTNQTSMYLCASSESPGTGFSYEQYFGPGTRLTVT.